Listed here is a single TCR beta chain. Its antigen is unknown. Base qualities are not recorded, but no much larger clone differs from it by a single base. These data come from a study of T cell responses to AZD1222 COVID-19 vaccine (dated by TCRdb to the early 2020s). For the wider study: TCR sequencing was performed for 230 to 250 trial participants, of whom about 210 were given two doses of AZD1222 and approximately 25 were given two doses of MenACWY control vaccine. Enrollment into the trials was organized by age into subgroups of 18-55, 56-69 and 70-plus years, and those subgroups contained roughly 140, 27 and 60 TCR-sequenced participants, respectively.

The research as a whole found: Because no samples from the day 14 peak response were available, repertoires could be characterized only after the peak T cell response. Most participants were white British and females outnumbered males, and the authors suggested that clonal diversity may have been underestimated. Conclusions about previously exposed vaccinees were limited because only a handful of AZD1222 recipients were SARS-CoV-2 seropositive at baseline. After two AZD1222 doses, both the breadth and the depth of spike-specific TCRs were significantly higher than at day 0 and than in MenACWY recipients. The vaccine-associated CD4 TCRs covered the entire spike protein, and the dominant responses fell in regions 160-218 and 743-854. Reportedly, almost half of the unique spike-specific TCRs recognized epitopes lying outside the regions that are mutated in the B.1.351 and B.1.1.7 variants. In the small 56-69-year group, the increase in depth fell short of significance, most likely because of low power.

The CDR3 regions of human TCRbeta chains were analyzed by immunosequencing. In the original analysis: TCRs in the repertoires were matched against a reference library of SARS-CoV-2-specific TCRs that had been generated with the MIRA antigen-specificity platform. Breadth was defined as the fraction of unique TCRs that were SARS-CoV-2-associated, and depth was defined as the fraction of total T cells that were SARS-CoV-2-associated. Using the MIRA data, each spike-specific TCR was mapped to the spike region that the TCR reacts to and placed in a CD4 or CD8 class. Log10-transformed breadth and depth values were compared by one-way ANOVA with Sidak's multiple comparisons tests. What TCRdb holds here is the immuneACCESS table cut down to in-frame rearrangements. Part of the clones is not present; checked against another copy, under half of the missing clones reflect an unresolved V gene, and the others are unexplained. The DNA was the basis for D and trimming; V, J and clone size are from that table. This sample is represented by approximately 150,000 clones; roughly 88% of them were singletons. The top ten hold 5% to 6.5% of the sample.

The sample's time point label, decoded: about 28 days (+/-7) after the second vaccine dose. The treatment or condition tag for this specimen amounts to: meningococcal conjugate vaccine given as trial control. Samples from vaccinated people were obtained from the UK trials COV001 and COV002, which included a single-blind randomized controlled phase 2/3 trial of AZD1222 (ChAdOx1 nCoV-19) in healthy adults. Trial participant PBMC samples were collected at day 0 and day 28 after the second dose for TCRbeta chain sequencing. The TCR was taken from an adult who received the MenACWY meningococcal vaccine as a control. The sequencing here drew on peripheral blood, taken 28 days after the second dose of the MenACWY control vaccine.

The DNA is as follows: TGTGCCAGCAGCTTAGCGGGACAGGGGGTTAATGAAAAACTGTTTTTT. This gives the protein CASSLAGQGVNEKLFF. The V gene is TRBV7-2 and the J gene is TRBJ1-4, with 11 bases in between that match TRBD1. After removal of 0 bases from V and 4 bases from J, the junction retains 1 base not matched to a gene. The CDR3 covers 16 residues, taking in both the cysteine and the phenylalanine. CDR3 DNA is the only sequence kept; it has 48 bases, read in frame from the first base. In the germline V gene, CDR1 corresponds to SGHTA and CDR2 to FQGNSA.